This T cell receptor beta chain is drawn from a study of blood T cell repertoires in COVID-19. Study overall: T cells, B-cell-depleted T cells, or PBMCs provided the cDNA or gDNA that served as material.

In the study's own analysis: It was from reference gene primer amplification that nucleated cell counts were estimated. Method: immunoSEQ multiplex PCR; TCRdb's copy keeps in-frame clones and lacks some. V, J and clone size reflect that table, while D and trimming were determined from the DNA. The repertoire includes over 300,000 clones, about nine tenths of them detected once, and roughly 10% sits in the top ten. Participants' reported clinical history set cohort assignment. Donors in Cohort 3 who had recovered were those with two negative PCRs, healthcare professional clearance, or resolution of their symptoms. This CDR3 contains 18 residues. The V gene end was trimmed by 4 bases and the J gene end by 2 bases; junction bases not matched to a gene: 10. In germline, CDR1 is MDHEN, CDR2 SYDVKM.

The clonotype was recovered from a woman between 18 and 29 years old who had recovered from COVID-19. The V call is TRBV28, the J call TRBJ2-1; TRBD2 aligns across 11 bases. Sample: PBMCs or T cells enriched from blood (not recorded which). Written as DNA, the CDR3 is TGTGCCAGCAGTTCACTACTAGCGGGAGAGGGGACCTACAATGAGCAGTTCTTC. It yields the protein CASSSLLAGEGTYNEQFF.